The 28 T cell receptor beta chains presented below share a single source sample, sequenced in a study of cytomegalovirus exposure and HLA in healthy donors. 13 Jbeta primers and 60 Vbeta primers were used for the PCR. The repertoire was sequenced with immunoSEQ multiplex PCR; TCRdb's copy has only in-frame clones and lacks some. The data contain roughly 150,000 clones, roughly three quarters of them singletons. Sequenced sample: PBMCs. All receptors derive from a male donor in good health and CMV-seronegative.

The count of this clone is one. The chain recombines TRBV27 with TRBJ1-6, with 12 bases identical to TRBD1. Trimming took 6 bases from V and 8 from J; bases not matched to a gene: 17. The CDR3 contains 19 residues. The germline V gene encodes CDR1 MNHEY and CDR2 SMNVEV (reference sequence). CDR3 in DNA: TGTGCCAGCAGAAGGGACAGGGGGCGGGTGGCCATAAACGATTCACCCCTCCACTTT. It is translated as CASRRDRGRVAINDSPLHF.

The chain uses TRBV19 and TRBJ2-5, with D possibly matching TRBD2 (6 bases). The V gene lost 6 bases and the J gene lost 2 bases, with 13 bases spanning the gap. The germline V gene encodes CDR1 LNHDA and CDR2 SQIVND (reference sequence). The CDR3 extends over 14 amino acids. CDR3 bases: TGTGCCAGTAGCCGTTCGGGACTGCAAGAGACCCAGTACTTC. This translates into CASSRSGLQETQYF.

The CDR3 nucleotides read TGTGCCAGCAGTTACTTCGGCGGGAGGAAGCAGTTCTTC. Its translation is CASSYFGGRKQFF. The rearrangement links TRBV27 to TRBJ2-1; 8 positions match TRBD2. V trimming: 4 bases; J trimming: 11 bases; junction bases outside the gene matches: 7. Per the germline V gene, CDR1 is MNHEY and CDR2 is SMNVEV (reference sequence). CDR3 length: 13 amino acids.

The genes are TRBV2 and TRBJ1-3; 7 nucleotides agree with TRBD1. V lost 9 bases and J lost 4; bases outside the gene matches: 6. The V gene's germline CDR1 is SNHLY and CDR2 FYNNEI. The CDR3 loop spans 13 amino acids. Here the CDR3 reads CARRVQGGNTIYF. CDR3 in DNA: TGTGCCAGACGAGTACAGGGGGGAAACACCATATATTTT. Variable domain in full (rest from reference TRBV2 and TRBJ1-3): EPEVTQTPSHQVTQMGQEVILRCVPISNHLYFYWYRQILGQKVEFLVSFYNNEISEKSEIFDDQFSVERPDGSNFTLKIRSTKLEDSAMYFCARRVQGGNTIYFGEGSWLTVV.

V usage is TRBV19 and J usage is TRBJ1-5; 10 nucleotides match TRBD1. The CDR3 is 17 residues long. With 1 base clipped from V and 2 bases from J, the junction kept 5 bases outside the gene matches. Germline CDR1 LNHDA, CDR2 SQIVND (reference sequence). The CDR3 spells CASSIGRTGGGNQPQHF. In nucleotides, the CDR3 is TGTGCCAGTAGTATAGGTAGGACAGGGGGTGGCAATCAGCCCCAGCATTTT.

The CDR3 spells CASSRDRGVGEQYF. The CDR3 DNA reads TGTGCCAGCAGCCGGGACAGGGGGGTAGGGGAGCAGTACTTC. V gene TRBV7-9 combines with J gene TRBJ2-7; 11 bases fit TRBD1. The CDR3 length is 14 residues. Trimming cost V 5 bases and J 7 bases; bases outside gene matches: 7. Germline-derived CDR1 and CDR2 are SEHNR and FQNEAQ (reference sequence).

This clone was counted between two and nine times. This rearrangement joins TRBV18 to TRBJ2-3; the match to TRBD1 covers 10 bases. Germline V CDR1 and CDR2: KGHSH, LQKENI. CDR3 length: 14 amino acids. The V gene end was trimmed by 2 bases and the J gene end by 5 bases; junction bases not matched to a gene: 1. CDR3 region: CASSPGQGGDTQYF. CDR3 DNA: TGTGCCAGCTCACCAGGACAGGGGGGAGATACGCAGTATTTT.

V gene TRBV18 combines with J gene TRBJ2-7, with 8 bases matching TRBD1. The CDR3 sequence is 14 residues long. V trimming: 3 bases; J trimming: 2 bases; junction bases outside the gene matches: 3. CDR1 and CDR2 from the germline V gene are KGHSH and LQKENI. CDR3: CASSPGQVTYEQYF. DNA for the CDR3: TGTGCCAGCTCACCGGGACAGGTAACCTACGAGCAGTACTTC.

A single count supports this clone. The chain carries TRBV10-3 and TRBJ2-6, with 8 bases aligning to TRBD1. CDR1 is ENHRY, CDR2 SYGVKD, per germline. Germline trimming cut 10 bases from V and 2 bases from J; bases unmatched to any gene: 16. This CDR3 spans 18 amino acids. DNA for the CDR3: TGTGCCACCACTCGATGGGGGCAGGGGGCGACTGGGGCCAACGTCCTGACTTTC. Residues: CATTRWGQGATGANVLTF.

This chain joins TRBV28 and TRBJ2-7, with a possible D match to TRBD1 (5 bases). Germline assignment: CDR1 MDHEN and CDR2 SYDVKM. This CDR3 is built from 13 residues. CDR3 sequence reads: CGAGSSSSYEQYF. The CDR3 region has the DNA TGTGGGGCAGGGTCTTCGAGCTCCTACGAGCAGTACTTC. Full variable domain (missing parts from reference TRBV28 and TRBJ2-7): DVKVTQSSRYLVKRTGEKVFLECVQDMDHENMFWYRQDPGLGLRLIYFSYDVKMKEKGDIPEGYSVSREKKERFSLILESASTNQTSMYLCGAGSSSSYEQYFGPGTRLTVT.

Concerning this clone: The same CDR3 is also encoded by other DNA sequences in this sample. The rearrangement links TRBV4-1 to TRBJ1-2, with TRBD1 identical over 8 bases. This CDR3 comprises 17 residues. Germline-derived CDR1 and CDR2 are MGHRA and YSYEKL. V trimming: 0 bases; J trimming: 8 bases; junction bases outside the gene matches: 14. CDR3 loop: CASSQDRQGMVSSGYTF. CDR3 bases: TGCGCCAGCAGCCAAGATAGACAGGGGATGGTGTCGAGCGGCTACACCTTC.

The rearrangement joins TRBV19 to TRBJ2-1; no reliable D call. V lost 0 bases and J 0 bases, leaving 9 bases between the germline ends. The CDR3 totals 16 residues. The germline V gene encodes CDR1 LNHDA and CDR2 SQIVND (reference sequence). CDR3 nucleotides: TGTGCCAGTAGTATAGAAGAGGAGAGCTCCTACAATGAGCAGTTCTTC. Its protein is CASSIEEESSYNEQFF.

The chain employs TRBV2 and TRBJ1-1; D unresolved. This CDR3 contains 15 residues. Trimming shortened V by 7 bases and J by 1 base, and 16 bases separated the two germline ends. The germline V gene encodes CDR1 SNHLY and CDR2 FYNNEI. The CDR3 loop reads CASMGEGLPNTEAFF. The CDR3, as DNA: TGTGCCAGCATGGGAGAGGGTCTACCGAACACTGAAGCTTTCTTT.

This chain uses TRBV9 with TRBJ1-5, with 7 nucleotides matching TRBD1. Germline assignment: CDR1 SGDLS and CDR2 YYNGEE. The CDR3 runs 13 residues. V was clipped by 3 bases and J by 5 bases; unmatched bases: 2. CDR3 region: CASSEGAHQPQHF. CDR3 DNA: TGTGCCAGCAGCGAGGGGGCCCATCAGCCCCAGCATTTT. Complete variable domain (other parts from reference TRBV9 and TRBJ1-5): DSGVTQTPKHLITATGQRVTLRCSPRSGDLSVYWYQQSLDQGLQFLIQYYNGEERAKGNILERFSAQQFPDLHSELNLSSLELGDSALYFCASSEGAHQPQHFGDGTRLSIL.

This clone was counted a single time. The rearrangement uses TRBV7-9 and TRBJ2-1; D perhaps matches TRBD1 (7 bases). The CDR3 sequence is 15 residues long. V dropped 5 bases and J dropped 0 bases, with 11 bases sitting between them. Germline CDR1 and CDR2: SEHNR and FQNEAQ (reference sequence). The CDR3 bases are TGTGCCAGCAGCCCGGGGGACAGCTCCTACAATGAGCAGTTCTTC. Translation gives CASSPGDSSYNEQFF.

The CDR3 bases are TGTGCCAGCAGCTTAGATAGCGGGGGGACGAACACCGGGGAGCTGTTTTTT. Amino acids: CASSLDSGGTNTGELFF. V and J are TRBV7-8 and TRBJ2-2, with 10 nucleotides matching TRBD2. This CDR3 region has 17 residues. Germline V lookup: CDR1 SGHVS, CDR2 FQNEAQ. Trimming at V came to 1 base and at J to 0 bases, leaving 2 bases not matched to a gene.

The chain couples TRBV5-4 to TRBJ2-1, with TRBD2 matching over 8 bases. V trimming: 2 bases; J trimming: 6 bases; junction bases outside the gene matches: 1. Germline assignment: CDR1 SGHNT and CDR2 YYREEE (reference sequence). This CDR3 is 13 amino acids long. CDR3 amino acids: CASSFREGNEQFF. In nucleotides, the CDR3 is TGTGCCAGCAGCTTCCGGGAGGGCAATGAGCAGTTCTTC. The full variable domain, with the rest looked up from reference TRBV5-4 and TRBJ2-1, is ETGVTQSPTHLIKTRGQQVTLRCSSQSGHNTVSWYQQALGQGPQFIFQYYREEENGRGNFPPRFSGLQFPNYSSELNVNALELDDSALYLCASSFREGNEQFFGPGTRLTVL.

V and J are TRBV5-8 and TRBJ2-7; 9 bases are shared with TRBD1. The germline CDR1 and CDR2 sequences are SGHTS and YDEGEE. CDR3 length equals 13 residues. Trimming removed 4 bases from V and 6 bases from J; junction bases left unmatched: 5. The CDR3 protein is CASSRQGGSEQYF. Here the CDR3 DNA reads TGTGCCAGCAGCCGACAGGGGGGCAGCGAGCAGTACTTC.

The gene calls are TRBV19 and TRBJ1-5; perhaps TRBD1 as D (5 bases). The CDR3 sequence is 16 residues long. V was cut by 3 bases and J by 3 bases, with 15 bases left in between. In germline, CDR1 is LNHDA, CDR2 SQIVND (reference sequence). The DNA for the CDR3 is TGTGCCAGTAGTATGACACCCGGGGGACCCAATCAGCCCCAGCATTTT. It specifies CASSMTPGGPNQPQHF. Combining the CDR3 with reference TRBV19 and TRBJ1-5 gives the whole variable domain DGGITQSPKYLFRKEGQNVTLSCEQNLNHDAMYWYRQDPGQGLRLIYYSQIVNDFQKGDIAEGYSVSREKKESFPLTVTSAQKNPTAFYLCASSMTPGGPNQPQHFGDGTRLSIL.

This clone appeared a single time. The chain is built from TRBV18 and TRBJ1-4; unclear D gene. Germline assignment: CDR1 KGHSH and CDR2 LQKENI. The CDR3 length is 15 residues. Trimming stripped 2 bases from V and 0 bases from J, with 7 bases between. The CDR3 region has the DNA TGTGCCAGCTCACCAAGTAGAGCAACTAATGAAAAACTGTTTTTT. Translation gives CASSPSRATNEKLFF.

Only one count was recorded for this clone. This chain connects TRBV6-1 to TRBJ1-2; TRBD1 aligns across 9 bases. The ends lost 4 bases at V and 1 base at J; junction bases unmatched: 10. Germline CDR1 reads MNHNS; CDR2 reads SASEGT. The CDR3 spans 17 residues. The CDR3 here is CASSGGQGRYNNYGYTF. The CDR3 coding sequence is TGTGCCAGCAGTGGCGGACAGGGGCGGTATAATAACTATGGCTACACCTTC.

This clone occurred once. V is TRBV27 and J is TRBJ2-5, with 11 bases matching TRBD2. The length of the CDR3 is 14 residues. After removal of 6 bases from V and 6 bases from J, the junction contained 6 bases not matched to a gene. CDR1 is MNHEY and CDR2 is SMNVEV in the germline V gene (reference sequence). CDR3 sequence reads: CASSGLAGGKTQYF. As DNA, the CDR3 is TGTGCCAGCAGCGGACTAGCGGGCGGAAAGACCCAGTACTTC.

This CDR3 is CASSFWSTSPDTQYF. The DNA for the CDR3 is TGTGCCAGCAGCTTTTGGTCGACTAGCCCAGATACGCAGTATTTT. J is TRBJ2-3 and V is TRBV7-9; 7 bases align to TRBD2. The trim removed 3 bases at V and 4 bases at J, leaving 7 bases unmatched. Germline lookup yields CDR1 SEHNR and CDR2 FQNEAQ (reference sequence). The CDR3 spans 15 residues.

The rearrangement joins TRBV19 to TRBJ2-5; a weak D match, TRBD1 (6 bases). The assigned J gene may be wrong: the sequence end matches TRBJ2-7 better. The CDR3 consists of 14 residues. Germline-derived CDR1 and CDR2 are LNHDA and SQIVND (reference sequence). The CDR3, as DNA: TGTGCCAGTAGCCCCGGACAGTCGACCTACGAGCAGTACTTC. It codes for CASSPGQSTYEQYF.

The chain has TRBV5-1 and TRBJ2-1; TRBD1 aligns across 8 bases. Trimming removed 4 bases from V and 4 bases from J; junction bases left unmatched: 10. Germline CDR1 SGHRS, CDR2 YFSETQ. The CDR3 is 16 amino acids. The chain's CDR3 is CASSRGNRGLYNEQFF. CDR3 in DNA: TGCGCCAGCAGCCGTGGAAACAGGGGGTTATACAATGAGCAGTTCTTC.

The CDR3 loop is CASSLDQGAGQPQHF. In DNA, the CDR3 is TGTGCCAGCAGCTTGGACCAGGGGGCAGGGCAGCCCCAGCATTTT. The chain carries TRBV5-4 and TRBJ1-5; 8 bases agree with TRBD1. Unmatched junction bases numbered 6, after V lost 0 bases and J lost 7 bases. Germline V gives CDR1 SGHNT, CDR2 YYREEE (reference sequence). The CDR3 consists of 15 residues.

This chain uses TRBV7-3 with TRBJ2-2; 7 bases match TRBD2. J lost 7 bases, V lost 5 bases, and 7 bases had no gene match. The CDR3 totals 14 residues. The V gene's germline CDR1 is SGHTA and CDR2 FQGTGA. CDR3 region: CASSLTSENGELFF. The CDR3 DNA reads TGTGCCAGCAGCCTCACTAGCGAAAACGGGGAGCTGTTTTTT. Based on the CDR3 plus reference TRBV7-3 and TRBJ2-2, the full variable domain is GAGVSQTPSNKVTEKGKYVELRCDPISGHTALYWYRQSLGQGPEFLIYFQGTGAADDSGLPNDRFFAVRPEGSVSTLKIQRTERGDSAVYLCASSLTSENGELFFGEGSRLTVL.

The chain joins TRBV29-1 to TRBJ2-3; 8 bases agree with TRBD2. Germline V gene data show CDR1 as SQVTM and CDR2 as ANQGSEA. The CDR3 has 19 residues. After removal of 2 bases from V and 4 bases from J, the junction contained 20 bases not matched to a gene. CDR3 coding DNA: TGCAGCGTTGAATGGGCGACGTTGGAGCGGGAGACCGAAGCAGATACGCAGTATTTT. Translating it yields CSVEWATLERETEADTQYF.